The 17 T cell receptor beta chains below come from one sample, sequenced in a study of blood T cell repertoires in COVID-19 (dated by TCRdb to about 2020). The protocol used for the library was the immunoSEQ multiplex PCR assay. Sourced from immuneACCESS, this table was stored by TCRdb with only in-frame sequences that have V and J called. A share of the clones is absent; for the studies checked, an unresolved V gene accounts for under half, and the remainder has no known explanation. Here the sample has roughly 250,000 clones; about 86% occur a single time. Around 4% of the sample rests with the top ten. Sequences were obtained from peripheral blood. These receptor sequences come from a man aged 45 to 65 with active or convalescent COVID-19.

CDR3 loop: CASSVDLGGRPQYF. Here the CDR3 DNA reads TGTGCCAGCAGCGTAGATTTGGGGGGAAGGCCTCAGTATTTT. The chain uses TRBV9 and TRBJ2-3, with D possibly TRBD2 on 6 matching bases. Germline V lookup: CDR1 SGDLS, CDR2 YYNGEE. CDR3 length equals 14 residues. V was trimmed by 0 bases and J by 12 bases, leaving 17 bases between them.

The chain couples TRBV6-5 to TRBJ2-5, with 8 positions matching TRBD1. Trimming took 5 bases from V and 5 from J; bases not matched to a gene: 4. The CDR3 extends over 13 amino acids. Germline CDR1 MNHEY, CDR2 SVGAGI. The CDR3 nucleotides read TGTGCCAGCAGTCGGACAGGGTCGGAGACCCAGTACTTC. As protein: CASSRTGSETQYF.

V gene TRBV6-1 combines with J gene TRBJ1-1; the match to TRBD1 covers 8 bases. The germline V gene has CDR1 MNHNS and CDR2 SASEGT. CDR3 length: 14 residues. Trimming took 3 bases from V and 7 from J; bases not matched to a gene: 7. The CDR3 here is CASSEDRDLIEAFF. In DNA, the CDR3 is TGTGCCAGCAGTGAGGACAGGGACTTAATTGAAGCTTTCTTT.

The rearrangement links TRBV6-1 to TRBJ2-7; no clear D gene. Looked up from germline, CDR1 is MNHNS and CDR2 is SASEGT. This CDR3 has 13 amino acids. V lost 3 bases, J lost 2 bases, and 8 bases lay in between. CDR3 in amino acids: CASSDQLAYEQYF. DNA for the CDR3: TGTGCCAGCAGTGATCAGTTGGCCTACGAGCAGTACTTC.

V is TRBV5-4 and J is TRBJ1-1; maybe TRBD1 (5 bases). Trimming removed 3 bases from V and 1 base from J, with 7 bases in between. From germline, CDR1 is SGHNT and CDR2 YYREEE (reference sequence). The CDR3 extends over 13 amino acids. CDR3 nucleotides: TGTGCCAGCAGCTCAGGACAGAACACTGAAGCTTTCTTT. Encoded protein: CASSSGQNTEAFF.

This chain connects TRBV5-1 to TRBJ2-1; 9 nucleotides agree with TRBD2. CDR1 and CDR2 from the germline V gene are SGHRS and YFSETQ. This CDR3 has 15 residues. The V and J ends lost 5 bases and 6 bases, in that order; junction bases with no gene match: 9. CDR3 in amino acids: CASSPTGTSTNEQFF. The CDR3 region has the DNA TGCGCCAGCAGTCCGACCGGGACTAGCACCAATGAGCAGTTCTTC.

The chain uses TRBV5-5 and TRBJ2-7, with 9 bases matching TRBD2. The CDR3 runs to 14 residues. J lost 3 bases, V lost 10 bases, and 11 bases had no gene match. Germline assignment: CDR1 SGHKS and CDR2 YYEKEE (reference sequence). For the CDR3, the DNA is TGTGCCTCTGGATGGCGGGGGGGATACTACGAGCAGTACTTC. Amino acids: CASGWRGGYYEQYF.

This chain joins TRBV6-1 and TRBJ2-3; 8 bases align to TRBD1. CDR1 and CDR2 (germline): MNHNS, SASEGT. V dropped 1 base and J dropped 4; count of bases not matched to a gene: 4. The CDR3 covers 15 residues. The CDR3 region has the DNA TGTGCCAGCAGTGAAGTGGCAGGGGGCGCAGATACGCAGTATTTT. Protein: CASSEVAGGADTQYF.

Worth noting for this clone: This same CDR3 is encoded by further DNA sequences in the sample. The V and J genes are TRBV9 and TRBJ2-5, with TRBD2 matching over 8 bases. Germline V lookup: CDR1 SGDLS, CDR2 YYNGEE. CDR3 length: 14 amino acids. The V gene end was trimmed by 2 bases and the J gene end by 4 bases; junction bases not matched to a gene: 4. This CDR3 is CASSVGGGRETQYF. The CDR3 bases are TGTGCCAGCAGCGTGGGCGGGGGGCGAGAGACCCAGTACTTC.

The chain is built from TRBV7-2 and TRBJ1-6; D remains ambiguous. The germline V and J ends were trimmed by 0 bases and 7 bases, with 7 bases remaining between them. The CDR3 sequence is 14 residues long. Germline V gene data show CDR1 as SGHTA and CDR2 as FQGNSA. The CDR3 spells CASSLARENSPLHF. CDR3 nucleotides: TGTGCCAGCAGCTTAGCGAGGGAAAATTCACCCCTCCACTTT.

In this sample, this clone turned up once. V usage is TRBV7-8 and J usage is TRBJ1-1, with D hard to call. This CDR3 has 14 amino acids. Germline loops: CDR1 SGHVS, CDR2 FQNEAQ. Trimming took 3 bases from V and 4 from J, leaving 12 bases between them. The CDR3 sequence: CASSFLREGTEAFF. The CDR3 DNA reads TGTGCCAGCAGCTTCTTACGGGAGGGCACTGAAGCTTTCTTT.

The chain is built from TRBV3-1 (or the pseudogene TRBV3-2) and TRBJ2-7; 7 bases match TRBD1. The CDR3 contains 14 residues. From germline, CDR1 is LGHDT and CDR2 YNNKEL (reference sequence). V was clipped by 0 bases and J by 4 bases; unmatched bases: 3. CDR3 protein: CASSQDARGYEQYF. CDR3 nucleotide sequence: TGTGCCAGCAGCCAAGATGCCAGGGGGTACGAGCAGTACTTC.

V gene TRBV9 combines with J gene TRBJ2-2; D call uncertain. With 4 bases removed from V and 5 bases from J, the gap between germline ends came to 15 bases. This CDR3 contains 15 residues. CDR1 and CDR2 from the germline V gene are SGDLS and YYNGEE. The CDR3 region is CASSPADPRTGELFF. In DNA form, the CDR3 reads TGTGCCAGCAGCCCAGCCGACCCGAGGACCGGGGAGCTGTTTTTT.

The chain has TRBV6-5 and TRBJ1-6, with TRBD1 as a possible D gene (5 bases). Deletions cut 7 bases from V and 5 bases from J, with 9 bases between. The CDR3 covers 13 residues. Germline V CDR1 and CDR2: MNHEY, SVGAGI. The CDR3 loop is CASKDIDNSPLHF. The DNA for the CDR3 is TGTGCCAGCAAGGACATCGATAATTCACCCCTCCACTTT.

This chain uses TRBV28 with TRBJ1-1; D ambiguous. The CDR3 loop spans 11 amino acids. V lost 8 bases, J lost 4 bases, and 8 bases lay in between. CDR1 is MDHEN and CDR2 is SYDVKM in the germline V gene. As DNA, the CDR3 is TGTGCCAGCCTGGCTAGCACTGAAGCTTTCTTT. This translates into CASLASTEAFF.

The chain recombines TRBV6-5 with TRBJ1-1; 8 bases match TRBD1. This CDR3 has 14 residues. Germline assignment: CDR1 MNHEY and CDR2 SVGAGI. V shed 5 bases, J shed 2 bases, and the junction held 4 bases outside the gene matches. The CDR3 DNA reads as TGTGCCAGCAGTCACAGGGGGGGAAACACTGAAGCTTTCTTT. Translation: CASSHRGGNTEAFF.

The chain has TRBV19 and TRBJ2-2; weak D call: TRBD1 (6 bases). Trimming took 4 bases from V and 3 from J, leaving 9 bases between them. CDR3 length equals 14 residues. Germline CDR1 is LNHDA and CDR2 is SQIVND (reference sequence). CDR3 amino acids: CASSRGRDTGELFF. The CDR3 DNA sequence: TGTGCCAGTAGTAGGGGGCGAGACACCGGGGAGCTGTTTTTT.